This T cell receptor beta chain was sequenced in a study of blood T cell repertoires in COVID-19. Study at large: Acute-phase and convalescent COVID-19 samples originated in the United States, Italy and Spain. Nucleic acid was either cDNA or gDNA, and it came from T cells, B-cell-depleted T cells, or PBMCs.

This clone was seen just once. Profiling relied on immunoSEQ multiplex PCR, and the TCRdb table lists in-frame clones only, not all of them. This table has a few hundred thousand clones, roughly 89% appearing once. Sequenced input: PBMCs or T cells enriched from blood (not recorded which). The sequence was collected from a woman aged 50 to 60 who had recovered from COVID-19.

The CDR3 nucleotides read TGTGCCAGCAGCCAGGCTAGGGCAGGGGCTTACAATGAGCAGTTCTTC. It yields the protein CASSQARAGAYNEQFF. The V call is TRBV2, the J call TRBJ2-1, with D possibly being TRBD1 (6 bases). Trimming cost V 6 bases and J 4 bases, with 19 bases left between them. CDR3 length: 16 residues. The V gene's germline CDR1 is SNHLY and CDR2 FYNNEI.